Included here is one TCR beta chain sequence, with context. Its antigen remains unknown. This entry belongs to a study of blood T cells in healthy people across ages. It was with a sample-barcoded 5' primer and a J-beta primer mix that a second PCR of roughly 7 to 11 cycles was run. TCRdb re-derived calls from the 5' RACE reads in MiXCR, one entry per CDR3 protein. Here the sample spans about 1.8 million distinct CDR3 sequences, about 50% being singletons. Study-level findings and limits: Investigators treated diversity estimates from one million T cells as underestimates.

Germline V gene data show CDR1 as MGHRA and CDR2 as YSYEKL. The CDR3 is 15 amino acids. Between the trimmed V and J ends, which lost 5 bases and 5 bases, there was a span of 15 bases. The sequencing input was blood. This TCR derives from a woman in her thirties or forties in good health. The V gene is TRBV4-1, the J gene TRBJ1-4; D ambiguous. The CDR3 is CASSSNPGLNEKLFF. CDR3 in DNA: TGCGCCAGCAGCTCGAATCCAGGTTTGAATGAAAAACTGTTTTTT.